This paragraph covers one T cell receptor (beta chain) sequence. This entry comes from a study of blood T cell repertoires in COVID-19. Study background: Some COVID-19 samples were acute and others convalescent; all came from the United States, Italy and Spain. T cells, B-cell-depleted T cells, or PBMCs supplied cDNA or gDNA.

In the authors' workflow: Reference gene primer amplification in the assay estimated nucleated cell counts. The protocol was immunoSEQ multiplex PCR, while the TCRdb copy is restricted to in-frame clones and leaves out a portion. Clone size and V and J calls were adopted from that table, with D and trimming inferred from the DNA. The sample gives about 240,000 clones, around 85% of which show up once; roughly 6.3% is in the top ten. This TCR was recovered from a man aged 55 to 70 with acute or convalescent COVID-19. Sequencing was carried out using peripheral blood.

CDR3: CASSKHGNTGAVAEAFF. The CDR3 nucleotides are TGTGCCAGCAGCAAACATGGGAATACAGGGGCGGTGGCTGAAGCTTTCTTT. The rearrangement joins TRBV7-9 to TRBJ1-1; 7 nucleotides line up with TRBD1. Germline V gives CDR1 SEHNR, CDR2 FQNEAQ (reference sequence). The CDR3 is 17 amino acids. Unmatched junction bases numbered 18, after V lost 5 bases and J lost 6 bases.